This T cell receptor beta chain stems from a study of blood T cells in healthy people across ages. Study conclusions and caveats: CMV status of donors was not determined, possibly confounding expanded clonotype changes. TCR beta diversity per million T cells fell roughly linearly with age.

This clonotype has more than one count but fewer than ten. Antigen: not known. This CDR3 has 14 residues. Germline CDR1 MNHEY, CDR2 SVGAGI. Deletions cut 6 bases from V and 0 bases from J, with 8 bases between. Alongside a J-beta primer mix, a sample-barcoded 5' primer served in a second PCR lasting 7 to 11 cycles. Researchers report that a template-switch adaptor with 12 random nucleotides tagged each cDNA molecule. TCRdb processed the 5' RACE reads anew with MiXCR; each CDR3 protein has one entry. Here the sample spans about 1.5 million distinct CDR3 sequences, about 40% being singletons. The material sequenced was blood. This rearrangement joins TRBV6-5 to TRBJ2-2, with D uncertain. The clonotype originates from a woman between 18 and 30 years old in good health. The CDR3 protein is CASRPRSNTGELFF. The CDR3 DNA reads TGTGCCAGCAGACCTCGCTCGAACACCGGGGAGCTGTTTTTT.